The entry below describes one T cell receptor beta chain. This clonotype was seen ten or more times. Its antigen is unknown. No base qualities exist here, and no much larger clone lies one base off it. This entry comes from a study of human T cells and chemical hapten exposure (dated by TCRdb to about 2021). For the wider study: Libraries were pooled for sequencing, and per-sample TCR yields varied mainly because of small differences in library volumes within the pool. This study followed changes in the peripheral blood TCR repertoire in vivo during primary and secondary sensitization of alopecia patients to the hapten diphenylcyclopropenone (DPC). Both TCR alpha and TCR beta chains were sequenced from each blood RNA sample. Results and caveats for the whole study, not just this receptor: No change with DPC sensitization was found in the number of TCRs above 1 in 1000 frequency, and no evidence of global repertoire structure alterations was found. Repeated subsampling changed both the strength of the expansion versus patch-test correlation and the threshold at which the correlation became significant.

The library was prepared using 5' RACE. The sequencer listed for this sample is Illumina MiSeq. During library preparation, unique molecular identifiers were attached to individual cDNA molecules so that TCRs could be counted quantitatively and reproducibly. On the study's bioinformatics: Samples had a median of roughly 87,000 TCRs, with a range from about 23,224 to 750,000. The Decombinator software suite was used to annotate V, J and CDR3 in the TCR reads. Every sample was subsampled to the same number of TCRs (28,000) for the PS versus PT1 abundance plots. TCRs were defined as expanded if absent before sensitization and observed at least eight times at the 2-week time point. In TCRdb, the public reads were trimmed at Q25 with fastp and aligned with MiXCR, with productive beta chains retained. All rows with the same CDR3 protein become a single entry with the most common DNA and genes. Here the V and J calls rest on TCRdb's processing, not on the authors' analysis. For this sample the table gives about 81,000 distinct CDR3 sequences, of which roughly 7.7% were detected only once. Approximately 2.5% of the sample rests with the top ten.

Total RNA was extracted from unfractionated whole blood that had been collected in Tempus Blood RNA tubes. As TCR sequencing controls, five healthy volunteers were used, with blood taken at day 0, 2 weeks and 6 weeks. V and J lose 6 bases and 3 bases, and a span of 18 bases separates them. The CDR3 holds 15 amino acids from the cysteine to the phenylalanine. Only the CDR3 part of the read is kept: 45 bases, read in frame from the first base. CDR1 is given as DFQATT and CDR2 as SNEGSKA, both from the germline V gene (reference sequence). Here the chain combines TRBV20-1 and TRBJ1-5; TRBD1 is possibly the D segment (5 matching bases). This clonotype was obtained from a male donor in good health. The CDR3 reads CSALQGAGPNQPQHF. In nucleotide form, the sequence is TGCAGTGCGCTCCAAGGGGCAGGGCCCAATCAGCCCCAGCATTTT.